Given below is one T cell receptor beta chain in context. Its antigen is still unknown. The data were taken from a study of cytomegalovirus exposure and HLA in healthy donors. TCRdb's copy holds only in-frame clones and misses some; the assay was immunoSEQ multiplex PCR. Of some 76,000 clones in the sample, about 94% were seen once. Study results and limitations: Three chains tied to CMV proved CMV antigen-specific in vitro.

Germline V gives CDR1 LNHDA, CDR2 SQIVND (reference sequence). The CDR3 length is 16 residues. Trimming took 5 bases from V and 3 from J; bases not matched to a gene: 12. The sequenced material came from PBMCs. This chain uses TRBV19 with TRBJ2-7; 8 bases line up with TRBD1. This receptor was identified in a woman between 18 and 29 years old in good health and CMV-seronegative. CDR3 nucleotide sequence: TGTGCCAGTAGTCCTAAGGACAGGGTGGATTTCTACGAGCAGTACTTC. It specifies CASSPKDRVDFYEQYF.